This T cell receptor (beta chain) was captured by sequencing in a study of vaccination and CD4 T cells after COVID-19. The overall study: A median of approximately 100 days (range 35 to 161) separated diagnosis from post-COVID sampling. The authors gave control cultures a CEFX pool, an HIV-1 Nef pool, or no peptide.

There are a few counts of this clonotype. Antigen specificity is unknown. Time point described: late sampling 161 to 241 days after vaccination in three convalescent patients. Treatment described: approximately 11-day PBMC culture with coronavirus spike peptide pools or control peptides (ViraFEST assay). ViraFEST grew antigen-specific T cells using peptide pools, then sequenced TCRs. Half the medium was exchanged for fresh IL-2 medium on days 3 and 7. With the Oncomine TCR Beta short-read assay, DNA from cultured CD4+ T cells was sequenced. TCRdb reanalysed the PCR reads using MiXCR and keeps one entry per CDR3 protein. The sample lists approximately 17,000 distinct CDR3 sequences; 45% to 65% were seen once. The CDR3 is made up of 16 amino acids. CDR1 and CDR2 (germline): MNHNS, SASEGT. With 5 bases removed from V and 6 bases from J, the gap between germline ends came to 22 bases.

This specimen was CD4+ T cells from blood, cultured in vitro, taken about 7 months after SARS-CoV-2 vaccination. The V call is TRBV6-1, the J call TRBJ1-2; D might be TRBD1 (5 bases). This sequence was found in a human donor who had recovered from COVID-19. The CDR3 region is CASSRTYPPIEDGYTF. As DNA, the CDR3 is TGTGCCAGCAGTCGGACATACCCCCCTATTGAGGATGGCTACACCTTC.